This T cell receptor beta chain emerged from a study of blood T cell repertoires in COVID-19. The overall study: Material from acute and convalescent COVID-19 was sourced from the United States, Italy and Spain.

Donors of Cohort 3 who recovered were those that had two negative PCRs, clearance, or symptom resolution. Some clones are missing from TCRdb's copy, which holds only in-frame ones; the method was immunoSEQ multiplex PCR. The sample has some 150,000 clones, 86% seen once. Deletions cut 1 base from V and 10 bases from J, with 10 bases between. CDR1 and CDR2 (germline): LGHDT, YNNKEL (reference sequence). CDR3 size: 12 residues. This receptor was taken from a man in his fifties who had recovered from COVID-19. Sequencing was done on a sample of PBMCs or T cells enriched from blood (not recorded which). The V gene is TRBV3-1 (or the pseudogene TRBV3-2), the J gene TRBJ1-1; possible D gene TRBD1, 5 bases. The CDR3 DNA reads as TGTGCCAGCAGCCAAGGCCAGGGTAGAGCTTTCTTT. It encodes CASSQGQGRAFF.